The 23 T cell receptor beta chains reported below all come from one sample, sequenced in a study of blood T cells in healthy people across ages. Then a second PCR, running roughly 6 to 11 cycles, was carried out with a sample-barcoded 5' primer and a J-beta primer mix. TCRdb reanalysed the 5' RACE reads using MiXCR and keeps one entry per CDR3 protein. The repertoire holds about 1.5 million distinct CDR3 sequences, with approximately 43% as singletons. Sequences were obtained from blood. These receptors were collected from a woman younger than 35 in good health.

The rearrangement links TRBV20-1 to TRBJ2-7; D possibly corresponds to TRBD2 (5 bases). The V and J ends lost 0 bases and 2 bases respectively, with 14 bases between them. Germline V gives CDR1 DFQATT, CDR2 SNEGSKA (reference sequence). The length of the CDR3 is 15 residues. In DNA form, the CDR3 reads TGCAGTGCTAGAGATGCTAGCACGACACCCTACGAGCAGTACTTC. It translates to CSARDASTTPYEQYF.

V usage is TRBV2 and J usage is TRBJ1-1; a weak D match, TRBD1 (5 bases). Germline CDR1 and CDR2: SNHLY and FYNNEI. V shed 10 bases and J shed 2 bases, with 14 bases lying between them. CDR3 length equals 13 residues. The CDR3 sequence is CATRGSRNTEAFF. The CDR3 bases are TGTGCCACCCGGGGGAGTCGTAACACTGAAGCTTTCTTT.

This sequence joins TRBV4-3 and TRBJ2-1; 8 positions match TRBD1. Per germline, CDR1 LGHNA and CDR2 YSLEER. The junction had 9 bases not matched to a gene; V was cut back by 4 bases and J by 7 bases. The CDR3 has 15 amino acids. The CDR3 DNA follows: TGCGCCAGCAGCCTCCGGGACAGGAGTTTGAATGAGCAGTTCTTC. Encoded protein: CASSLRDRSLNEQFF.

This clonotype was recorded once. The chain employs TRBV3-1 and TRBJ1-5, with TRBD1 identical over 7 bases. CDR3 length: 14 amino acids. The V gene end was trimmed by 5 bases and the J gene end by 6 bases; junction bases not matched to a gene: 7. Germline V CDR1 and CDR2: LGHDT, YNNKEL (reference sequence). In DNA, the CDR3 is TGTGCCAGCAGCAACGACAGGGATGTTCAGCCCCAGCATTTT. This gives the protein CASSNDRDVQPQHF.

The V call is TRBV7-8, the J call TRBJ2-7; perhaps TRBD2 as D (5 bases). Germline assignment: CDR1 SGHVS and CDR2 FQNEAQ. This CDR3 is 14 amino acids long. Trimming left V 5 bases short and J 6 bases short, with 17 bases between. The DNA of the CDR3 is TGTGCCAGCAGCCCATCCCCTACTAGGAGCGAGCAGTACTTC. As protein: CASSPSPTRSEQYF. Using reference TRBV7-8 and TRBJ2-7 for the parts outside the CDR3, the full variable domain is GAGVSQSPRYKVAKRGQDVALRCDPISGHVSLFWYQQALGQGPEFLTYFQNEAQLDKSGLPSDRFFAERPEGSVSTLKIQRTQQEDSAVYLCASSPSPTRSEQYFGPGTRLTVT.

This CDR3 is CASSRDSLLYEQYF. The CDR3 bases are TGTGCCAGCAGTCGGGACAGCCTTCTTTACGAGCAGTACTTC. V and J are TRBV12-3 or TRBV12-4 and TRBJ2-7; 7 nucleotides agree with TRBD1. The ends lost 5 bases at V and 4 bases at J; junction bases unmatched: 8. This CDR3 spans 14 amino acids.

This chain uses TRBV4-3 with TRBJ2-1, with D possibly matching TRBD2 (5 bases). Germline lookup yields CDR1 LGHNA and CDR2 YSLEER. Trimming took 0 bases from V and 13 from J, leaving 19 bases between them. The CDR3 is made up of 15 amino acids. The chain's CDR3 is CASSQDGRNGETQFF. The CDR3 coding sequence is TGCGCCAGCAGCCAAGATGGGCGCAACGGGGAGACCCAGTTCTTC.

This clonotype was seen a few times. The chain joins TRBV12-3 or TRBV12-4 to TRBJ2-7; perhaps TRBD1 as D (6 bases). V shed 6 bases and J shed 9 bases, with 30 bases lying between them. The length of the CDR3 is 17 residues. CDR3 sequence: CASSSQMARTRRGGQYF. CDR3 in DNA: TGTGCCAGCAGCTCCCAAATGGCCCGGACTCGTCGAGGGGGGCAGTACTTC.

This chain links TRBV28 with TRBJ2-1, with 7 bases lining up with TRBD1. The V gene's germline CDR1 is MDHEN and CDR2 SYDVKM. This CDR3 comprises 13 residues. V shed 6 bases, J shed 7 bases, and the junction held 6 bases outside the gene matches. CDR3 residues: CASRPTGFNEQFF. CDR3 in DNA: TGTGCCAGCAGACCGACAGGGTTTAATGAGCAGTTCTTC.

With regard to this clonotype: A much larger clonotype is one base distant, so this may be a read error. The V and J genes are TRBV9 and TRBJ2-5; 8 bases agree with TRBD2. Unmatched junction bases numbered 16, after V lost 4 bases and J lost 11 bases. Germline values: CDR1 SGDLS, CDR2 YYNGEE. The CDR3 covers 15 residues. The CDR3 reads CASSTQTSAEHEQYF. For the CDR3, the DNA is TGTGCCAGCAGCACCCAGACTAGCGCAGAACATGAGCAGTACTTC.

This clonotype was found a few times. The CDR3 DNA is TGTGCCAGCAGCTTAGCTGAACTAAACACTGAAGCTTTCTTT. Amino acid sequence: CASSLAELNTEAFF. This rearrangement joins TRBV7-9 to TRBJ1-1; no clear D gene. V was cut by 0 bases and J by 2 bases, with 7 bases left in between. Germline CDR1 reads SEHNR; CDR2 reads FQNEAQ (reference sequence). This CDR3 is 14 amino acids long.

V is TRBV25-1 and J is TRBJ1-2, with 7 bases lining up with TRBD1. There are 15 residues in the CDR3. The J segment lost 2 bases and the V segment lost 4 bases, leaving 7 bases of the junction unmatched. The germline V gene has CDR1 MGHDK and CDR2 SYGVNS. CDR3: CASSVAGQLNYGYTF. Here the CDR3 DNA reads TGTGCCAGCAGTGTTGCGGGACAGCTAAACTATGGCTACACCTTC.

The chain has TRBV20-1 and TRBJ1-1; weak D call: TRBD1 (5 bases). The V gene lost 6 bases and the J gene lost 1 base, with 12 bases spanning the gap. The CDR3 runs 13 residues. Germline V lookup: CDR1 DFQATT, CDR2 SNEGSKA (reference sequence). This CDR3 is CSAQQDPNTEAFF. In nucleotides, the CDR3 is TGCAGTGCACAACAGGATCCGAACACTGAAGCTTTCTTT.

The genes are TRBV7-2 and TRBJ2-5; D is uncertain. The CDR3 loop spans 11 amino acids. V shed 2 bases and J shed 13 bases, with 11 bases lying between them. Germline lookup yields CDR1 SGHTA and CDR2 FQGNSA. CDR3 sequence: CASSLLSVTYF. Written as DNA, the CDR3 is TGTGCCAGCAGCTTACTATCGGTTACGTACTTC.

This clonotype was observed at least ten times. This sequence joins TRBV4-2 and TRBJ1-4; D is possibly TRBD1 (6 bases). CDR1 is LGHNA and CDR2 is YNFKEQ in the germline V gene. Trimming took 1 base from V and 8 from J, leaving 20 bases between them. CDR3 length: 17 residues. DNA for the CDR3: TGTGCCAGCAGCCAAGGTATCCCGGACAGACGGGAGGAAAAACTGTTTTTT. Residues: CASSQGIPDRREEKLFF.

This clonotype was detected only a few times. V and J are TRBV7-2 and TRBJ2-6, with D maybe TRBD1 (5 bases). The V gene lost 0 bases and the J gene lost 2 bases, with 11 bases spanning the gap. Germline V gene lookup returns CDR1 SGHTA and CDR2 FQGNSA. CDR3 length: 17 residues. This CDR3 reads CASSLAAQGTGANVLTF. The CDR3, as DNA: TGTGCCAGCAGCTTAGCGGCCCAGGGAACTGGGGCCAACGTCCTGACTTTC. Full variable domain (outside the CDR3, taken from reference TRBV7-2 and TRBJ2-6): GAGVSQSPSNKVTEKGKDVELRCDPISGHTALYWYRQSLGQGLEFLIYFQGNSAPDKSGLPSDRFSAERTGGSVSTLTIQRTQQEDSAVYLCASSLAAQGTGANVLTFGAGSRLTVL.

There are a few counts of this clonotype. The chain links TRBV21-1 to TRBJ1-1; TRBD1 is the table's D call, not checked against the DNA. TRBV21-1 counts as a pseudogene. The CDR3 has 14 residues. The CDR3 reads CASSKAGTNPEAFF. The CDR3 DNA is TGTGCCAGCAGCAAAGCCGGGACAAACCCTGAAGCTTTCTTT.

This clonotype appeared a few times. The chain links TRBV20-1 to TRBJ2-3; unclear D gene. In germline, CDR1 is DFQATT, CDR2 SNEGSKA (reference sequence). This CDR3 spans 10 amino acids. Trimming removed 6 bases from V and 5 bases from J, with 6 bases in between. This CDR3 is CSALGDTQYF. The CDR3 DNA reads TGCAGTGCCCTTGGAGATACGCAGTATTTT.

The genes are TRBV11-2 and TRBJ2-1, with a possible D match to TRBD2 (7 bases). The V end lost 6 bases, the J end lost 3 bases, and 18 bases lay between the germline ends. Germline V CDR1 and CDR2: SGHAT, FQNNGV. The CDR3 runs 16 residues. The CDR3 nucleotides are TGTGCCAGCAGAACGAGGGGGGGGACCGACTACAATGAGCAGTTCTTC. Its protein is CASRTRGGTDYNEQFF.

Concerning this clonotype: Germline is not matched at one junction end, which may reflect a read error. The rearrangement links TRBV2 to TRBJ2-7, with D hard to call. The CDR3 totals 15 residues. CDR1 SNHLY and CDR2 FYNNEI come from the germline V gene. In nucleotides, the CDR3 is TGTACCAGCAGTGAACATCCGGTCCAAATCCACGAGCAGTACTTC. The encoded protein is CTSSEHPVQIHEQYF. Variable domain in full (rest from reference TRBV2 and TRBJ2-7): EPEVTQTPSHQVTQMGQEVILRCVPISNHLYFYWYRQILGQKVEFLVSFYNNEISEKSEIFDDQFSVERPDGSNFTLKIRSTKLEDSAMYFCTSSEHPVQIHEQYFGPGTRLTVT.

This clonotype occurred a few times. The chain joins TRBV6-2 or TRBV6-3 to TRBJ2-7, with 14 nucleotides matching TRBD2. Germline V gene lookup returns CDR1 MNHEY and CDR2 SVGEGT. The CDR3 consists of 23 residues. The V segment lost 6 bases and the J segment 2 bases; nucleotides outside the gene matches: 27. The CDR3 is CASRAKAGQGLGLAGGQTYEQYF. The CDR3 DNA reads as TGTGCCAGCAGGGCCAAAGCAGGACAGGGTTTAGGACTAGCGGGAGGCCAGACCTACGAGCAGTACTTC.

This clonotype was detected only a few times. V gene TRBV6-6 combines with J gene TRBJ2-1; D may be TRBD2 (5 bases). V lost 5 bases and J lost 5, with 13 bases in between. Per the germline V gene, CDR1 is MNHNY and CDR2 is SVGAGI (reference sequence). The CDR3 has 14 amino acids. CDR3 coding DNA: TGTGCCAGCAGTGATCAGACGGGAAACAATGAGCAGTTCTTC. Translation gives CASSDQTGNNEQFF.

In DNA, the CDR3 is TGCAGTGCTAGAGAGGGGACTAGTCGCGAGCAGTACTTC. It encodes CSAREGTSREQYF. The rearrangement joins TRBV20-1 to TRBJ2-7; 8 bases fit TRBD2. CDR3 length: 13 amino acids. Per the germline V gene, CDR1 is DFQATT and CDR2 is SNEGSKA (reference sequence). V was clipped by 0 bases and J by 6 bases; unmatched bases: 4.